The clone carrying this T cell receptor beta chain was seen a handful of times. The J segment lost 7 bases and the V segment lost 6 bases, leaving 11 bases of the junction unmatched. CDR1 and CDR2 from the germline V gene are MNHEY and SVGEGT. This CDR3 spans 14 amino acids. These data are taken from a study of blood T cell repertoires in COVID-19. As for the study in general: The origin of the acute and convalescent COVID-19 samples was the United States, Italy and Spain. The analysed material was cDNA or gDNA that came from T cells, B-cell-depleted T cells, or PBMCs.

In the original workflow: Reference gene primer amplification gave estimated nucleated cell counts. Libraries were prepared by immunoSEQ multiplex PCR; TCRdb keeps only in-frame clonotypes and omits some of them. Clone size and V and J calls were adopted from that table, with D and trimming inferred from the DNA. The data show some 65,000 clones, with more than 65% seen just once and less than 7% held by the top ten. Input material: peripheral blood. The chain links TRBV6-2 or TRBV6-3 to TRBJ2-7, with 8 positions matching TRBD1. The sequence came from a woman between 70 and 85 years old with acute or convalescent COVID-19. CDR3 sequence (DNA): TGTGCCAGCAGCTCTACCCAGGGGGCAAAGGAGCAGTACTTC. As protein: CASSSTQGAKEQYF.